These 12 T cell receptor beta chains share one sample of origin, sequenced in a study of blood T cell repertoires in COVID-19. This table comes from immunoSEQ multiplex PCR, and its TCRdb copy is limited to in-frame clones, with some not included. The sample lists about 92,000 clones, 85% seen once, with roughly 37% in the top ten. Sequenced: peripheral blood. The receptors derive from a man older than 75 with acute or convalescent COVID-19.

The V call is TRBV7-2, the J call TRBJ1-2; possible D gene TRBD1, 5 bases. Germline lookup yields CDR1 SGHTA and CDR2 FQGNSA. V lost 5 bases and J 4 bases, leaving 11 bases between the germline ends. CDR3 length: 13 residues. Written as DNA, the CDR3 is TGTGCCAGCAGCCTACAGGAGATCTATGGCTACACCTTC. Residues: CASSLQEIYGYTF.

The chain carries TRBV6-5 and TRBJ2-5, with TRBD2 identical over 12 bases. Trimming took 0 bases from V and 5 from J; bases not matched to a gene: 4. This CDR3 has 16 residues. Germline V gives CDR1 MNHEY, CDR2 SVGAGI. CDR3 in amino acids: CASSYSGLAGGETQYF. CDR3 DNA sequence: TGTGCCAGCAGTTACTCGGGGCTAGCGGGAGGGGAGACCCAGTACTTC.

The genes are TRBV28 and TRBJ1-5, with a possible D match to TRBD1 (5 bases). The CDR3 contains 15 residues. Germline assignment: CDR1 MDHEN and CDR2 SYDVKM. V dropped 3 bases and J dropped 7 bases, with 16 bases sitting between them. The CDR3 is CASSFVQGVDQPQHF. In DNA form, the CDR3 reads TGTGCCAGCAGTTTTGTGCAGGGTGTTGACCAGCCCCAGCATTTT.

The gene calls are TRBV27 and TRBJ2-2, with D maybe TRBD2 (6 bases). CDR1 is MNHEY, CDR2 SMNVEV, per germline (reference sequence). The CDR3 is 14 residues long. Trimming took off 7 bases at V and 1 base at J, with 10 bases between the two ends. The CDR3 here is CASNSRENTGELFF. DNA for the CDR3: TGTGCCAGCAATTCGCGGGAGAACACCGGGGAGCTGTTTTTT.

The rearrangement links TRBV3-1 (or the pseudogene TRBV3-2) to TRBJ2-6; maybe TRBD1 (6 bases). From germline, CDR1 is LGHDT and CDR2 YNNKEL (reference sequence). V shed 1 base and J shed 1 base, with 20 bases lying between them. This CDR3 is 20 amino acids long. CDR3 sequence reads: CASSQVPGTSSRSGANVLTF. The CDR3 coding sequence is TGTGCCAGCAGCCAAGTACCCGGGACATCTTCTAGATCTGGGGCCAACGTCCTGACTTTC.

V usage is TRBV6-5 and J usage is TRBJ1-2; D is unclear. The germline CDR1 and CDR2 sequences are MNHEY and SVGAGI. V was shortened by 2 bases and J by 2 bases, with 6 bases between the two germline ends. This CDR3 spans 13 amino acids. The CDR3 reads CASSYVGNYGYTF. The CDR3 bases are TGTGCCAGCAGTTACGTCGGGAACTATGGCTACACCTTC.

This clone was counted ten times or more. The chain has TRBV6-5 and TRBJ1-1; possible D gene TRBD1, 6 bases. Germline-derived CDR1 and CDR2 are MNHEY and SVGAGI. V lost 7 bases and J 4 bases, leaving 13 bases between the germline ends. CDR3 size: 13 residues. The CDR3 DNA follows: TGTGCCAGCAAGCGGGGGCAGGGCACTGAAGCTTTCTTT. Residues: CASKRGQGTEAFF.

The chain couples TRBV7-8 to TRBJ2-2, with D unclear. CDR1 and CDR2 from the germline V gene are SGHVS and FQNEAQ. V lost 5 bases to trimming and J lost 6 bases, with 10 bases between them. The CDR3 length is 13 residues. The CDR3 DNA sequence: TGTGCCAGCAGCCGAGAAACGGCCGGGGAGCTGTTTTTT. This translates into CASSRETAGELFF.

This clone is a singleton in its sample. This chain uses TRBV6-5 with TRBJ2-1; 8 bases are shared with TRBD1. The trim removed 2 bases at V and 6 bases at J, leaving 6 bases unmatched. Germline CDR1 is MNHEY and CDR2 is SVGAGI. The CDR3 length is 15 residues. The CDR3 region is CASSYPQGAGNEQFF. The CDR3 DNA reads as TGTGCCAGCAGTTACCCGCAGGGGGCGGGCAATGAGCAGTTCTTC.

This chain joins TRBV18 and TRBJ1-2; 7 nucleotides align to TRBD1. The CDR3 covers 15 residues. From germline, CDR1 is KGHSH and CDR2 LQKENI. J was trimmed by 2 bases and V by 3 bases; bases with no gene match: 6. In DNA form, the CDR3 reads TGTGCCAGCTCACCCAGGGACAGTTTAAACTATGGCTACACCTTC. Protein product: CASSPRDSLNYGYTF. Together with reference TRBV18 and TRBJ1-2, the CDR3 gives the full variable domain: NAGVMQNPRHLVRRRGQEARLRCSPMKGHSHVYWYRQLPEEGLKFMVYLQKENIIDESGMPKERFSAEFPKEGPSILRIQQVVRGDSAAYFCASSPRDSLNYGYTFGSGTRLTVV.

CDR3 in DNA: TGTGCCACCAGCAACCCAGGAACAGGGGCTAATGAAAAACTGTTTTTT. It codes for CATSNPGTGANEKLFF. This chain uses TRBV24-1 with TRBJ1-4; 7 bases fit TRBD1. CDR1 KGHDR and CDR2 SFDVKD come from the germline V gene. The CDR3 extends over 16 amino acids. V shed 7 bases, J shed 3 bases, and the junction held 10 bases outside the gene matches.

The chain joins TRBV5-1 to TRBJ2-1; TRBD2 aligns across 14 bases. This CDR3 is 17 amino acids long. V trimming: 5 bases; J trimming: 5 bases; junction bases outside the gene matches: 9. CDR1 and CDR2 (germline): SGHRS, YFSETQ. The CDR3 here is CASRGTSGRSGHNEQFF. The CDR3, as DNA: TGCGCCAGCAGGGGGACTAGCGGGAGAAGTGGGCACAATGAGCAGTTCTTC.